In its sample, the clone carrying this TCR beta chain was seen many times. Its antigen is not identified. The data stem from a study of T cell repertoires in cytomegalovirus infection. As for the study in general: Indicated by public TCR beta signatures were CMV infection and matching HLA type. General study points: Predominance within the ex vivo response was attributable to HLA-C-restricted CMV-specific TCR beta clonotypes. Frequencies of public TCR beta families were cumulated, and this identified carriers of CMV plus the relevant HLA.

TCRdb recomputed calls from the reads with MiXCR, one row per CDR3 protein. This sample has approximately 290,000 distinct CDR3 sequences, with about 25% found just once. The CDR3 is made up of 16 amino acids. CDR1 is MDHEN and CDR2 is SYDVKM in the germline V gene. Losses at the gene ends were 5 bases for V and 7 bases for J; bases not matched to a gene: 9. The chain carries TRBV28 and TRBJ2-7, with 15 bases identical to TRBD2. This receptor was taken from a human donor in good health (CMV status not recorded). Some clones in this sample may be carry-over from other donors' samples. What was sequenced was PBMCs. CDR3 DNA sequence: TGTGCCAGCAGTCCTTCCGGACTAGCGGGAGGGCGGGAGCAGTACTTC. It translates to CASSPSGLAGGREQYF.